The entry below describes one TCR beta chain. The CDR3 covers 13 residues. The germline CDR1 and CDR2 sequences are SGHNT and YENEEA. Trimming removed 5 bases from V and 4 bases from J, with 11 bases in between. Assay: immunoSEQ multiplex PCR; the TCRdb copy retains only in-frame clones and omits some. Of roughly 160,000 clones listed, around 84% are singletons. The sample belongs to a study of blood T cell repertoires in COVID-19. The sequencing input was peripheral blood. The TCR sequence derives from a man in his fifties with active or convalescent COVID-19. This rearrangement joins TRBV11-3 to TRBJ1-1; TRBD1 might be the D (5 bases). CDR3 in amino acids: CASSVGQGTEAFF. DNA of the CDR3: TGTGCCAGCAGCGTTGGTCAGGGCACTGAAGCTTTCTTT.